The source of this T cell receptor (beta chain) is a study of blood T cell repertoires in COVID-19. Background on the study: COVID-19 samples from acute and convalescent phases originated in the United States, Italy and Spain. T cells, B-cell-depleted T cells, or PBMCs provided the cDNA or gDNA that served as material.

CDR1 is SGHRS and CDR2 is YFSETQ in the germline V gene. Trimming removed 0 bases at V and 6 bases at J, with 9 bases between. The CDR3 consists of 13 residues. In the original analysis: The authors estimated nucleated cell counts from reference gene primer amplification. TCRdb's copy holds only in-frame clones and misses some; the assay was immunoSEQ multiplex PCR. V and J calls and clone size follow that table, whereas D and trimming were derived from the DNA. The table lists approximately 130,000 clones, 75% to 90% of them singletons. This TCR was recovered from a man aged 70 or older with active or convalescent COVID-19. The genes are TRBV5-1 and TRBJ1-1; possible D gene TRBD1, 5 bases. The sample comprised peripheral blood. The CDR3 DNA is TGCGCCAGCAGCTTGGGGGGCGGTCCTGAAGCTTTCTTT. Its translation: CASSLGGGPEAFF.